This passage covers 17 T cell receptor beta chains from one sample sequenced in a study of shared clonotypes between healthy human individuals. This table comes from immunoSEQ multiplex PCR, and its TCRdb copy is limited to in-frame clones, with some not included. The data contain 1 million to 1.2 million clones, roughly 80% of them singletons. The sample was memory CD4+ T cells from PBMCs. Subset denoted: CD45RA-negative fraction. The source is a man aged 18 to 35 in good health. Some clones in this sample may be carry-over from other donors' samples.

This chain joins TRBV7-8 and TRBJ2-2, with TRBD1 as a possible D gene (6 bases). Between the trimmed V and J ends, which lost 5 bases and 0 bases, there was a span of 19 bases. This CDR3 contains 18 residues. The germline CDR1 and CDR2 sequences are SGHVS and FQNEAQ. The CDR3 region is CASSLGQSPFANTGELFF. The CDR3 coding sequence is TGTGCCAGCAGCCTAGGACAGTCACCGTTCGCGAACACCGGGGAGCTGTTTTTT.

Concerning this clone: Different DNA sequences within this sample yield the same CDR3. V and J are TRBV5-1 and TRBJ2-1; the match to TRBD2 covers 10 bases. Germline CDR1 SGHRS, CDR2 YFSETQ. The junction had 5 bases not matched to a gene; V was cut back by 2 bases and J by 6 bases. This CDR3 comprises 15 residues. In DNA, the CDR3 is TGCGCCAGCAGCTTCCTAGCGGGAGTAGGCAATGAGCAGTTCTTC. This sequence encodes CASSFLAGVGNEQFF.

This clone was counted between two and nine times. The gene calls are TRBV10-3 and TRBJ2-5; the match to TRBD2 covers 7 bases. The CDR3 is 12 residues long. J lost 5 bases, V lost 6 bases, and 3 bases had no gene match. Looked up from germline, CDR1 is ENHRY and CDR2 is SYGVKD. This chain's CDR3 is CAISLGGETQYF. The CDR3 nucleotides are TGTGCCATCAGCCTGGGGGGGGAGACCCAGTACTTC.

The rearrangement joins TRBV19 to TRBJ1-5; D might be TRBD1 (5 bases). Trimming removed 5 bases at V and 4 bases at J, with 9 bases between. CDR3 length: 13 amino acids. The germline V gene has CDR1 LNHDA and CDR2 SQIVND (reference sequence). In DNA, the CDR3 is TGTGCCAGTAGTTTCACAGGTAATCAGCCCCAGCATTTT. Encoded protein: CASSFTGNQPQHF.

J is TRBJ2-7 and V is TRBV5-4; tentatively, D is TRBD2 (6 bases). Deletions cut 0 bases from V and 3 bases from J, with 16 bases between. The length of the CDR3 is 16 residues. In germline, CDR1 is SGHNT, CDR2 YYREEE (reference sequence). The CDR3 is CASSLAGQRVGYEQYF. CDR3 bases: TGTGCCAGCAGCTTGGCCGGGCAGCGGGTTGGCTACGAGCAGTACTTC.

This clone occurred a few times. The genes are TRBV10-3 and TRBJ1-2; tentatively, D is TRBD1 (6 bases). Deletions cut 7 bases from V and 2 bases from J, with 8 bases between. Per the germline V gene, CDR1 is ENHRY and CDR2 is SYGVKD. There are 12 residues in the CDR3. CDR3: CAIKRGNYGYTF. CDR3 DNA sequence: TGTGCCATCAAGAGGGGGAACTATGGCTACACCTTC.

The CDR3 DNA reads TGTGCCACCAGCAGAGAATTTGGCCAGCCCCAGCATTTT. This codes for CATSREFGQPQHF. The rearrangement joins TRBV15 to TRBJ1-5, with D hard to call. Germline V gene sequence: CDR1 LNHNV, CDR2 YYDKDF (reference sequence). This CDR3 contains 13 residues. The V end was cut by 0 bases, the J end by 7 bases, with 7 bases between.

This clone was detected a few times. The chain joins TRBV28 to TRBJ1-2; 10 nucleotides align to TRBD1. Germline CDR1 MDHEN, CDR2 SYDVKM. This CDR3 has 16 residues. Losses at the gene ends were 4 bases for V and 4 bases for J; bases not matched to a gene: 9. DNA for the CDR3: TGTGCCAGCAGTTCCCCGACAGGGGGCGCGATCTATGGCTACACCTTC. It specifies CASSSPTGGAIYGYTF.

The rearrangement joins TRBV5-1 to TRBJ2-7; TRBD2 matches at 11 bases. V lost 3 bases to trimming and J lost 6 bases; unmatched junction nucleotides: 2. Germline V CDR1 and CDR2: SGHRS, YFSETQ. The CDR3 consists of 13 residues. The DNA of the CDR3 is TGCGCCAGCAGCTCCACTAGCGGGAGCGAGCAGTACTTC. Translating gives CASSSTSGSEQYF.

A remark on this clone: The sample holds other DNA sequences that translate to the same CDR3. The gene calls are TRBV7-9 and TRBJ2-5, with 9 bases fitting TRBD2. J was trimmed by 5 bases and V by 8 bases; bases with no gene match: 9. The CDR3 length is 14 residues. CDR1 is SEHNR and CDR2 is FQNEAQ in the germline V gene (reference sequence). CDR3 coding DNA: TGTGCCAGCTCATTAGCGGGAGCCGGTGAGACCCAGTACTTC. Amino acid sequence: CASSLAGAGETQYF.

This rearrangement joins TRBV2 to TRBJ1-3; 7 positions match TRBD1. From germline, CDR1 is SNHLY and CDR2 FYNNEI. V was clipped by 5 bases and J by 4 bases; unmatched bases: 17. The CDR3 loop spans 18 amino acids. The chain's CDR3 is CASSPGFGSSGQGNTIYF. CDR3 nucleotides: TGTGCCAGCAGTCCTGGATTTGGGTCTTCGGGACAGGGAAACACCATATATTTT.

In DNA form, the CDR3 reads TGTGCCAGCAGTTTGCTGGCGGGAGGGCCGGAGGAGACCCAGTACTTC. As protein: CASSLLAGGPEETQYF. The V and J genes are TRBV11-1 and TRBJ2-5; TRBD2 agrees at 9 bases. The CDR3 covers 16 residues. Germline V gives CDR1 SGHAT, CDR2 FQDESV (reference sequence). With 6 bases clipped from V and 5 bases from J, the junction kept 13 bases outside the gene matches.

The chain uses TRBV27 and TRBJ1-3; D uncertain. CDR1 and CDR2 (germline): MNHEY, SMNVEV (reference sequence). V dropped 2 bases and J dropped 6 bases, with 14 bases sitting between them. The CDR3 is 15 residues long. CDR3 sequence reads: CASSLGSFWENTIYF. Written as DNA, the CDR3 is TGTGCCAGCAGTTTAGGCAGTTTCTGGGAAAACACCATATATTTT.

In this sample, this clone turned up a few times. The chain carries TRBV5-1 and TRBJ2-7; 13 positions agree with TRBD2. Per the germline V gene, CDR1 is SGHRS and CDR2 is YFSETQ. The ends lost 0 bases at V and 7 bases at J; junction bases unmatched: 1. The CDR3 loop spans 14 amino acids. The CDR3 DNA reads TGCGCCAGCAGCTTGGAGGGACTAGCGGGAGAGCAGTACTTC. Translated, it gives CASSLEGLAGEQYF.

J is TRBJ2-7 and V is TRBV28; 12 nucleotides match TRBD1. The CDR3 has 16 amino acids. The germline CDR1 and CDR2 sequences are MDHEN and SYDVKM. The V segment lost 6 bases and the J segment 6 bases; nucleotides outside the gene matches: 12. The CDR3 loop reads CASRHRPGQGASEQYF. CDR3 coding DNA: TGTGCCAGCAGACATCGACCGGGACAGGGGGCAAGCGAGCAGTACTTC.

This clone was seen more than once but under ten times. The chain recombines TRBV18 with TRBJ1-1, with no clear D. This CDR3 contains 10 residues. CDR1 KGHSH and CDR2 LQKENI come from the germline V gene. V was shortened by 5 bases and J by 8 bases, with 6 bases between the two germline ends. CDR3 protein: CASSGGEAFF. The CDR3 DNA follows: TGTGCCAGCTCAGGAGGGGAAGCTTTCTTT.

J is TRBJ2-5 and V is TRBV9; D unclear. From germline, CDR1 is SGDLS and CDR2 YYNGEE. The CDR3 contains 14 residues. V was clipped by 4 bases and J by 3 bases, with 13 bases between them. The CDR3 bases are TGTGCCAGCAGCTACCGGACGGAAAAAGAGACCCAGTACTTC. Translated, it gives CASSYRTEKETQYF.